This TCR beta chain derives from a study of cytomegalovirus exposure and HLA in healthy donors. Study in general: Later, an analysis reported that the 95 to 150 validation repertoires had used the same platform as the 666 first-cohort repertoires.

Broader study findings: Cytomegalovirus association was assigned to 170 or so TCR beta chains. Specificity for CMV antigens was confirmed in vitro for three of the CMV-associated chains.

Concerning this clone itself: Antigen unknown.

This CDR3 has 16 amino acids. Germline CDR1 and CDR2: SGHRS and YFSETQ. J lost 3 bases, V lost 0 bases, and 5 bases had no gene match. The repertoire was sequenced with immunoSEQ multiplex PCR; TCRdb's copy has only in-frame clones and lacks some. Seen here are roughly 150,000 clones, around 92% observed once, and the top ten hold more than 3.5%. Sequencing used PBMCs. V usage is TRBV5-1 and J usage is TRBJ1-3, with 8 positions matching TRBD1. The sequence derives from a man aged 18 to 29 in good health and CMV-seropositive. The CDR3 here is CASSLGPTGVGNTIYF. CDR3 sequence (DNA): TGCGCCAGCAGCTTGGGACCGACAGGGGTTGGAAACACCATATATTTT.